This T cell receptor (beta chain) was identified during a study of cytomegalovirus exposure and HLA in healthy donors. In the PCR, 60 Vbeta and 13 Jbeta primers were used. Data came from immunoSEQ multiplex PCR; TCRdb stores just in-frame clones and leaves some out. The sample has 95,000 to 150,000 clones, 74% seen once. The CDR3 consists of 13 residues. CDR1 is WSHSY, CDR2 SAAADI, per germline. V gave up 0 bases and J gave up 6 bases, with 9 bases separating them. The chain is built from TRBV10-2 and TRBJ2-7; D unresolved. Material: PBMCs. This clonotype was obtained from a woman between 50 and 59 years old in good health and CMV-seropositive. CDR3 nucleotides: TGCGCCAGCAGTGAGTCTCCAGTCGCCGAGCAGTACTTC. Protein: CASSESPVAEQYF.